The source of this T cell receptor beta chain is a study of T cell responses to AZD1222 COVID-19 vaccine. The study, taken as a whole, reports: Regions 160-218 and 743-854 held dominance among vaccine-associated CD4 TCRs, which spanned spike.

With respect to this clone: No antigen is known for it.

Clones were sequenced by immunoSEQ multiplex PCR, and TCRdb holds only the in-frame ones, with some missing. The table shows 95,000 to 150,000 clones, with around 91% occurring only once. There are 15 residues in the CDR3. V lost 2 bases and J 0 bases, leaving 11 bases between the germline ends. Germline lookup yields CDR1 SGHDT and CDR2 YYEEEE. The sample here was peripheral blood, taken on day 0 of AZD1222 vaccination. The receptor's source is an adult in good health. The J gene is TRBJ2-5, the V gene TRBV5-6; D might be TRBD2 (7 bases). The CDR3 region is CASSLGGVHQETQYF. The CDR3 bases are TGTGCCAGCAGCTTAGGGGGGGTACACCAAGAGACCCAGTACTTC.